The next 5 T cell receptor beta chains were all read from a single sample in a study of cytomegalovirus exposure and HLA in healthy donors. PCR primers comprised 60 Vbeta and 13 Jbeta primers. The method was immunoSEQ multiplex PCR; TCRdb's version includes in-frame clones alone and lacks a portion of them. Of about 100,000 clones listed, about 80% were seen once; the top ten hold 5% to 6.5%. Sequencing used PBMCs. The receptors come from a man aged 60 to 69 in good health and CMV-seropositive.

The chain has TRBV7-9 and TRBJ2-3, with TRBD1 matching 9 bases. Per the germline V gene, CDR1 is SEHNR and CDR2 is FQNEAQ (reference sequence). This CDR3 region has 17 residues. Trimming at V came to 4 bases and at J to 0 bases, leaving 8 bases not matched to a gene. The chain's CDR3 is CASSSLWTGVSTDTQYF. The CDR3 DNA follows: TGTGCCAGCAGCTCTCTCTGGACAGGGGTCAGCACAGATACGCAGTATTTT.

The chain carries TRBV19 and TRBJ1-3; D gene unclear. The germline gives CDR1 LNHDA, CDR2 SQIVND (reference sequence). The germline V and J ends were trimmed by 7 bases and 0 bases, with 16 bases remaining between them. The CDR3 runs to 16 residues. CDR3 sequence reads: CASTLTPRPSGNTIYF. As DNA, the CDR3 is TGTGCCAGTACCTTGACTCCTCGACCCTCTGGAAACACCATATATTTT.

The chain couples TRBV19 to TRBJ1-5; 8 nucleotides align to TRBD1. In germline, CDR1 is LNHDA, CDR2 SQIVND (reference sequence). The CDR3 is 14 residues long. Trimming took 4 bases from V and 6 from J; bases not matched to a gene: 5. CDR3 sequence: CASSTDRGGQPQHF. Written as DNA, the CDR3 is TGTGCCAGTAGTACCGACAGGGGTGGTCAGCCCCAGCATTTT.

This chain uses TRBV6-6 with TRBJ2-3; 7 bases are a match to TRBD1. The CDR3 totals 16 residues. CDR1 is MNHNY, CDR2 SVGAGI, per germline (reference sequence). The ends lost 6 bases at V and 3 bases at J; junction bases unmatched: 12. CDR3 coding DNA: TGTGCCAGCAGCCCTACCTCGGGACAGAGGACAGATACGCAGTATTTT. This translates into CASSPTSGQRTDTQYF.

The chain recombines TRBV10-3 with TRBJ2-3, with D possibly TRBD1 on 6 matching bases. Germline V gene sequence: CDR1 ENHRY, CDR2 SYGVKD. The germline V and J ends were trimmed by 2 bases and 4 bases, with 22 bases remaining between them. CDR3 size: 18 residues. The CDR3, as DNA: TGTGCCATCAGTGAGAGGGGGAATTCCCTCTACCCTCCAGATACGCAGTATTTT. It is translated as CAISERGNSLYPPDTQYF.